This is a list of T cell receptor beta chains from one sample in a study of blood T cell repertoires in COVID-19. Using immunoSEQ multiplex PCR, the repertoire was profiled, and TCRdb retains in-frame clones only, with some absent. The profile shows some 260,000 clones, approximately 88% of them singletons. The sequencing input was peripheral blood. The receptors derive from a woman in her 70s with COVID-19, enrolled during active disease. Both conserved end residues are part of each CDR3. A D gene is named only where the DNA matches it firmly. Clone size, where shown, is once, few, many, or a class for clones that have expanded.

d_gene,j_gene,len,v_gene,abundance,CDR3nt,CDR3aa
.,TRBJ1-4,11,TRBV10-3,.,TGTGCCATCGCGGCAGGGGAAAAACTGTTTTTT,CAIAAGEKLFF
.,TRBJ2-7,14,TRBV7-2,.,TGTGCCAGCAGCTCGGGGGGCAGCTCCTACGAGCAGTACTTC,CASSSGGSSYEQYF
TRBD2,TRBJ2-1,13,TRBV12-3/TRBV12-4,.,TGTGCCAGCAGCACAGGGACTAGTCGGGAGCAGTTCTTC,CASSTGTSREQFF
.,TRBJ1-4,15,TRBV19,.,TGTGCCACCAGGGAACGCCCAGATCCCAATGAAAAACTGTTTTTT,CATRERPDPNEKLFF
TRBD2,TRBJ2-1,16,TRBV4-1,.,TGCGCCAGCAGCCAACCAACTAGCGGGAGGGCCAATGAGCAGTTCTTC,CASSQPTSGRANEQFF
TRBD1,TRBJ2-5,15,TRBV27,once,TGTGCCAGCAGTTCGATCCCCAGGGGGTGGGAGACCCAGTACTTC,CASSSIPRGWETQYF
.,TRBJ2-7,12,TRBV5-6,.,TGTGCCAGCAGCTCTAAACCGGAGGAGCAGTACTTC,CASSSKPEEQYF
TRBD1,TRBJ1-1,14,TRBV24-1,.,TGTGCCACCAGTGATCAGGGGGTGAACACTGAAGCTTTCTTT,CATSDQGVNTEAFF
TRBD1,TRBJ1-2,12,TRBV30,once,TGTGCCTGGAGAGGGGACAGGGATGGCTACACCTTC,CAWRGDRDGYTF
TRBD2,TRBJ2-1,15,TRBV5-5,.,TGTGCCAGCAGGACAGGACTAGCGGGATACAATGAGCAGTTCTTC,CASRTGLAGYNEQFF